Below are 9 T cell receptor beta chains sequenced from a single sample in a study of blood T cell repertoires in COVID-19. Data came from immunoSEQ multiplex PCR; TCRdb stores just in-frame clones and leaves some out. Among roughly 200,000 clones listed, 75% to 90% were seen once. The sequenced sample was PBMCs or T cells enriched from blood (not recorded which). Receptors were obtained from a man aged 35-49 years who had recovered from COVID-19.

The rearrangement links TRBV7-6 to TRBJ2-3; maybe TRBD2 (7 bases). This CDR3 spans 18 amino acids. V lost 2 bases and J lost 5, with 23 bases in between. The germline V gene encodes CDR1 SGHVS and CDR2 FNYEAQ. CDR3 sequence: CASSLRAGFGGAGDTQYF. CDR3 bases: TGTGCCAGCAGCTTAAGGGCCGGGTTTGGGGGGGCTGGAGATACGCAGTATTTT.

This sequence joins TRBV5-1 and TRBJ2-2; D unresolved. Germline values: CDR1 SGHRS, CDR2 YFSETQ. Trimming stripped 0 bases from V and 0 bases from J, with 9 bases between. CDR3 length: 16 residues. The CDR3 protein is CASSLVNGANTGELFF. DNA for the CDR3: TGCGCCAGCAGCTTGGTTAACGGAGCGAACACCGGGGAGCTGTTTTTT.

This rearrangement joins TRBV5-1 to TRBJ2-7, with 11 bases aligning to TRBD1. J gave up 0 bases and V 2 bases, and 1 base lay outside the gene matches. Germline V gene data show CDR1 as SGHRS and CDR2 as YFSETQ. This CDR3 is 15 amino acids long. The CDR3 reads CASSFGTGGSYEQYF. As DNA, the CDR3 is TGCGCCAGCAGCTTCGGGACAGGGGGCTCCTACGAGCAGTACTTC.

The chain uses TRBV5-6 and TRBJ1-4; TRBD1 is a possible D gene (6 bases). The CDR3 has 15 residues. Trimming cost V 6 bases and J 7 bases, with 19 bases left between them. Per the germline V gene, CDR1 is SGHDT and CDR2 is YYEEEE. The DNA for the CDR3 is TGTGCCAGCATCTCGTCGTCAGGGGCGCGTGAAAAACTGTTTTTT. It codes for CASISSSGAREKLFF.

This chain uses TRBV6-1 with TRBJ1-5; D is possibly TRBD1 (5 bases). Germline V lookup: CDR1 MNHNS, CDR2 SASEGT. The CDR3 runs to 14 residues. V was trimmed by 0 bases and J by 4 bases, leaving 7 bases between them. This chain's CDR3 is CASSEAGGNQPQHF. CDR3 bases: TGTGCCAGCAGTGAAGCGGGGGGGAATCAGCCCCAGCATTTT.

The CDR3 region has the DNA TGCGCCAGCAGCTGGAATATAGAAGGGGCAGTACCGAACACCGGGGAGCTGTTTTTT. Protein: CASSWNIEGAVPNTGELFF. The chain is built from TRBV5-1 and TRBJ2-2; D may be TRBD1 (5 bases). The CDR3 spans 19 residues. Trimming stripped 3 bases from V and 0 bases from J, with 21 bases between. CDR1 and CDR2 from the germline V gene are SGHRS and YFSETQ.

The V gene is TRBV6-2 or TRBV6-3, the J gene TRBJ2-2; TRBD2 aligns across 8 bases. This CDR3 spans 16 amino acids. The V and J ends lost 5 bases and 2 bases, in that order; junction bases with no gene match: 7. Germline V lookup: CDR1 MNHEY, CDR2 SVGEGT. The DNA of the CDR3 is TGTGCCAGCAGTCGAACTAGCGGAGTAAACACCGGGGAGCTGTTTTTT. Protein product: CASSRTSGVNTGELFF.

This clone was seen only once. The chain recombines TRBV5-1 with TRBJ2-7; possibly TRBD1 for D (6 bases). This CDR3 is built from 14 residues. Looked up from germline, CDR1 is SGHRS and CDR2 is YFSETQ. Trimming removed 0 bases at V and 6 bases at J, with 13 bases between. The CDR3 here is CASSLAARGSEQYF. Written as DNA, the CDR3 is TGCGCCAGCAGCTTGGCGGCCAGGGGAAGCGAGCAGTACTTC.

The chain recombines TRBV2 with TRBJ2-1; D is unresolved. CDR3 length equals 13 residues. V was shortened by 7 bases and J by 0 bases, with 7 bases between the two germline ends. The germline V gene encodes CDR1 SNHLY and CDR2 FYNNEI. As DNA, the CDR3 is TGTGCCAGCATCCCCAGCTCCTACAATGAGCAGTTCTTC. Protein product: CASIPSSYNEQFF.